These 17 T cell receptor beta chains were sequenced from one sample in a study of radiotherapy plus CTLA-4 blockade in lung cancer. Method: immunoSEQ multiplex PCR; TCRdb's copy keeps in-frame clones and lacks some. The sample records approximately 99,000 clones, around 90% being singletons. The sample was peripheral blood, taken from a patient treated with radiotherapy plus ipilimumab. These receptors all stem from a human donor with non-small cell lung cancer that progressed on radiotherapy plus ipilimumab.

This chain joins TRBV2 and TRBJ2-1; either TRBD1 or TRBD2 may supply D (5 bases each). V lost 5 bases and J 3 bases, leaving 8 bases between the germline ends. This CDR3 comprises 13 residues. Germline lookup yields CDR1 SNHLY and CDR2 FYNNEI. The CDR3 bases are TGTGCCAGCAGTCCGGGACGCTACAATGAGCAGTTCTTC. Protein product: CASSPGRYNEQFF.

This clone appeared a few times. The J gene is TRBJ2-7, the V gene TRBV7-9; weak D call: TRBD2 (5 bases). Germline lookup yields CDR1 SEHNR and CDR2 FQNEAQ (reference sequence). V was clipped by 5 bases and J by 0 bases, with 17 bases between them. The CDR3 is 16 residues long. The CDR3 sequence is CASSPLGGGRSYEQYF. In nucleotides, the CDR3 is TGTGCCAGCAGCCCCCTCGGCGGAGGCCGCTCCTACGAGCAGTACTTC.

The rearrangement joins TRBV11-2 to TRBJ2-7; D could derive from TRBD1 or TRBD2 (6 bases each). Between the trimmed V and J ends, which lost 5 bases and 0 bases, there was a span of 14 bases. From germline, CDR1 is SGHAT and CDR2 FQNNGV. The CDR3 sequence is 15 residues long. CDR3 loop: CASSQGWGASYEQYF. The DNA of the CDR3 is TGTGCCAGCAGCCAAGGGTGGGGGGCCTCCTACGAGCAGTACTTC.

The CDR3 protein is CASSIGVEQYF. As DNA, the CDR3 is TGTGCCAGCAGCATAGGGGTTGAGCAGTACTTC. The rearrangement uses TRBV5-4 and TRBJ2-7; possible D gene TRBD1, 5 bases. The germline gives CDR1 SGHNT, CDR2 YYREEE (reference sequence). The germline V and J ends were trimmed by 4 bases and 7 bases, with 9 bases remaining between them. The CDR3 length is 11 residues.

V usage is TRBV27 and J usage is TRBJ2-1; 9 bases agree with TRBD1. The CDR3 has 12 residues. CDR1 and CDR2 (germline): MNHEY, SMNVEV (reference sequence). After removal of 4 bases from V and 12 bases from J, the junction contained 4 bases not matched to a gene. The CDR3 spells CASSSTGGRQFF. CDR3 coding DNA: TGTGCCAGCAGTTCCACAGGGGGCCGGCAGTTCTTC.

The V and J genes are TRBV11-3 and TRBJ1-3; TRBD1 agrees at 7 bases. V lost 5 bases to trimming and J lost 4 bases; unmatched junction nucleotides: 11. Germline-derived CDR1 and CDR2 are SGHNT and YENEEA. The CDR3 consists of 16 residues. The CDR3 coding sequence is TGTGCCAGCAGCAGCCGCCACCGGGACAGAGGAAACACCATATATTTT. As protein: CASSSRHRDRGNTIYF.

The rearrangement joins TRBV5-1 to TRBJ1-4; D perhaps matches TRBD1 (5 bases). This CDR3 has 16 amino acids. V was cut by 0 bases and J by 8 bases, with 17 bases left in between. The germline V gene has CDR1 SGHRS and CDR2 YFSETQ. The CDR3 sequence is CASSLDLGQAGEKLFF. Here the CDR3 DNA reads TGCGCCAGCAGCTTGGATTTGGGGCAGGCCGGGGAAAAACTGTTTTTT.

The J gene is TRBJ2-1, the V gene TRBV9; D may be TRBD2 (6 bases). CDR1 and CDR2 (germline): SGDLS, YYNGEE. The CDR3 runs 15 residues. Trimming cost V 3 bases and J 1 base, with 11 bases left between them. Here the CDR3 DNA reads TGTGCCAGCAGCGCCCGGGGAGGTTCCTACAATGAGCAGTTCTTC. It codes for CASSARGGSYNEQFF.

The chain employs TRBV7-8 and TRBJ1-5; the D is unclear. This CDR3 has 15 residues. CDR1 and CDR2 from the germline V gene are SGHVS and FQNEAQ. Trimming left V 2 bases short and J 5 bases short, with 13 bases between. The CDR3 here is CASSLLGAGDQPQHF. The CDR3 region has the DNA TGTGCCAGCAGCTTACTGGGTGCTGGGGATCAGCCCCAGCATTTT.

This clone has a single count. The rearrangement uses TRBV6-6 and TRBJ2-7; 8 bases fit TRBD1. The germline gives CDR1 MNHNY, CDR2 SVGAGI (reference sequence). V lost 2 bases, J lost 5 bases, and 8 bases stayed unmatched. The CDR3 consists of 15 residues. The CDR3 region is CASSYNPGTGNEQYF. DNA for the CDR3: TGTGCCAGCAGTTACAACCCCGGGACAGGAAACGAGCAGTACTTC.

DNA of the CDR3: TGCGCCAGCAGCTACAGGGACAGAAGAGGAGAGACCCAGTACTTC. It codes for CASSYRDRRGETQYF. The chain has TRBV5-1 and TRBJ2-5, with 7 bases that match TRBD1. The germline V gene encodes CDR1 SGHRS and CDR2 YFSETQ. This CDR3 has 15 residues. The V gene end was trimmed by 3 bases and the J gene end by 4 bases; junction bases not matched to a gene: 9.

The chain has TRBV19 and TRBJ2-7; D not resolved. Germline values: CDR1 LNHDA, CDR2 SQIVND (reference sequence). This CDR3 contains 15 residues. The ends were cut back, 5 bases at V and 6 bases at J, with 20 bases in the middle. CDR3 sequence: CASSEPFGFLSEQYF. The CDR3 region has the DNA TGTGCCAGTAGTGAGCCTTTCGGCTTTTTGAGCGAGCAGTACTTC.

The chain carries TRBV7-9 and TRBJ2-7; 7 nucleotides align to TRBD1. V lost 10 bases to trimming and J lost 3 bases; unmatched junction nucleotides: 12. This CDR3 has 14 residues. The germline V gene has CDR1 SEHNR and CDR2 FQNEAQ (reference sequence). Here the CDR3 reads CATSPPGTVYEQYF. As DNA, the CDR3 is TGTGCCACATCCCCCCCCGGGACAGTCTACGAGCAGTACTTC.

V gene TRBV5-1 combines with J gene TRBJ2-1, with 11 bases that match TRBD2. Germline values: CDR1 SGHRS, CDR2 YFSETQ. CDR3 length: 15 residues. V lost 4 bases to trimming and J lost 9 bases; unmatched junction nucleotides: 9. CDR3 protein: CASSESSGRLPEQFF. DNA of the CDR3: TGCGCCAGCAGCGAATCTAGCGGGAGGCTTCCTGAGCAGTTCTTC.

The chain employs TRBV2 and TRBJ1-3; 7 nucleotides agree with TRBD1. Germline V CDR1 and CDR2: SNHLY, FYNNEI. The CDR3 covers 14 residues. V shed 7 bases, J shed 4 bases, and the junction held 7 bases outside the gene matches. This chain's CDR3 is CASKDRVSGNTIYF. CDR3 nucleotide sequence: TGTGCCAGCAAAGACAGGGTTTCAGGAAACACCATATATTTT.

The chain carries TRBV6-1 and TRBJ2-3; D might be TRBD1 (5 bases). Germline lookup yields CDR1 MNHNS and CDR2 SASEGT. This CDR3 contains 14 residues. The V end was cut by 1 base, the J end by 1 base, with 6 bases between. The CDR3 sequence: CASSEGGGTDTQYF. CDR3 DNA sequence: TGTGCCAGCAGTGAAGGGGGCGGCACAGATACGCAGTATTTT.

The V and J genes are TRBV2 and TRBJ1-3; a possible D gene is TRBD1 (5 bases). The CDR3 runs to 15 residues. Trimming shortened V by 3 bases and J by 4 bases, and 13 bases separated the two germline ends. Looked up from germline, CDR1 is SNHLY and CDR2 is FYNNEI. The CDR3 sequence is CASSDQGGVGNTIYF. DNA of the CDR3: TGTGCCAGCAGTGACCAGGGTGGCGTCGGAAACACCATATATTTT.